One and the same sample provided the 23 T cell receptor beta chains below, sequenced in a study of T-cell reconstitution after alpha-beta-depleted transplantation in children. Unique molecular identifiers were incorporated during preparation of the TCRbeta library. TCRdb processed the PCR reads anew with MiXCR; each CDR3 protein has one entry. Found here are about 980,000 distinct CDR3 sequences, roughly 29% of them singletons; the top ten hold 28%. The material was PBMCs, mostly from graft donor cells, obtained 360 days after TCRalphabeta/CD19-depleted stem cell transplant. These receptors originate from a boy under two years old who had a stem cell transplant for SCID, so the T cells may come from the graft donor.

The J gene is TRBJ1-2, the V gene TRBV24-1; tentatively, D is TRBD1 (6 bases). Trimming left V 3 bases short and J 8 bases short, with 24 bases between. The germline gives CDR1 KGHDR, CDR2 SFDVKD. The CDR3 runs 17 residues. This chain's CDR3 is CATSDPNEGLTQGGYTF. The CDR3 DNA follows: TGTGCCACCAGTGATCCAAATGAGGGCCTCACCCAGGGGGGCTACACCTTC.

The chain links TRBV5-1 to TRBJ2-3; TRBD1 agrees at 7 bases. Germline lookup yields CDR1 SGHRS and CDR2 YFSETQ. V lost 4 bases and J lost 5; bases outside the gene matches: 13. CDR3 length equals 16 residues. CDR3 in amino acids: CASSDRNGAGGDTQYF. DNA for the CDR3: TGCGCCAGCAGCGACAGGAACGGGGCAGGGGGAGATACGCAGTATTTT.

This clonotype was seen only a few times. The V call is TRBV5-1, the J call TRBJ1-6; TRBD1 might be the D (6 bases). The CDR3 contains 15 residues. CDR1 is SGHRS, CDR2 YFSETQ, per germline. Trimming removed 0 bases from V and 10 bases from J, with 14 bases in between. CDR3 sequence: CASSLGAGERSPLHF. In DNA form, the CDR3 reads TGCGCCAGCAGCTTGGGTGCAGGGGAGAGGTCACCCCTCCACTTT.

V gene TRBV29-1 combines with J gene TRBJ2-3; D might be TRBD2 (6 bases). V lost 3 bases and J lost 5, with 18 bases in between. The CDR3 is 15 residues long. The germline V gene has CDR1 SQVTM and CDR2 ANQGSEA. The CDR3 protein is CSVDVADPSGDTQYF. The CDR3 nucleotides are TGCAGCGTTGATGTAGCGGACCCCTCCGGAGATACGCAGTATTTT.

This clonotype occurred a few times. The chain has TRBV28 and TRBJ2-1; TRBD1 is a possible D gene (5 bases). Germline loops: CDR1 MDHEN, CDR2 SYDVKM. V shed 3 bases and J shed 14 bases, with 20 bases lying between them. This CDR3 spans 14 amino acids. As DNA, the CDR3 is TGTGCCAGCAGTTTCCAGACAGCCCTCCGAAGGAAGTTCTTC. It yields the protein CASSFQTALRRKFF.

A few counts support this clonotype. The CDR3 is CASSHPRDREYNEQFF. The CDR3, as DNA: TGTGCCAGCAGCCACCCCCGGGACAGGGAGTACAATGAGCAGTTCTTC. The V call is TRBV7-2, the J call TRBJ2-1, with 9 positions matching TRBD1. CDR3 length equals 16 residues. Trimming at V came to 5 bases and at J to 4 bases, leaving 9 bases not matched to a gene. Germline-derived CDR1 and CDR2 are SGHTA and FQGNSA.

V usage is TRBV9 and J usage is TRBJ2-1; no clear D. CDR3 length equals 15 residues. The V and J ends lost 0 bases and 4 bases respectively, with 11 bases between them. The V gene's germline CDR1 is SGDLS and CDR2 YYNGEE. This CDR3 is CASSVVGPSYNEQFF. Here the CDR3 DNA reads TGTGCCAGCAGCGTAGTGGGTCCGTCGTACAATGAGCAGTTCTTC.

This clonotype was recorded at least ten times. The chain carries TRBV4-1 and TRBJ2-3; 9 bases match TRBD2. The CDR3 has 15 residues. CDR1 and CDR2 (germline): MGHRA, YSYEKL. V dropped 3 bases and J dropped 4; count of bases not matched to a gene: 5. The CDR3, as DNA: TGCGCCAGCAGCCATCCGGGACTAGCAGCAGATACGCAGTATTTT. The encoded protein is CASSHPGLAADTQYF.

The sample holds a few counts of this clonotype. The chain carries TRBV20-1 and TRBJ2-7; possibly TRBD1 for D (6 bases). The CDR3 is 14 amino acids. The V end lost 3 bases, the J end lost 0 bases, and 12 bases lay between the germline ends. Germline CDR1 DFQATT, CDR2 SNEGSKA (reference sequence). The CDR3 coding sequence is TGCAGTGCTAGGACAGGTACGAGCTCCTACGAGCAGTACTTC. This sequence encodes CSARTGTSSYEQYF.

This chain joins TRBV18 and TRBJ2-1, with D maybe TRBD1 (7 bases). V was trimmed by 7 bases and J by 7 bases, leaving 23 bases between them. The CDR3 sequence is 16 residues long. Per germline, CDR1 KGHSH and CDR2 LQKENI. The CDR3 DNA sequence: TGTGCCAGCTGCCTCTTGGCAGGGGGGCTCAAGAATGAGCAGTTCTTC. Translation gives CASCLLAGGLKNEQFF.

The chain joins TRBV7-2 to TRBJ1-2; the match to TRBD1 covers 8 bases. With V trimmed by 2 bases and J by 4 bases, 9 bases remained unmatched. There are 16 residues in the CDR3. The germline CDR1 and CDR2 sequences are SGHTA and FQGNSA. The CDR3 coding sequence is TGTGCCAGCAGCTTACTTTCGTCAGGGGGCAGCTATGGCTACACCTTC. It specifies CASSLLSSGGSYGYTF. The variable domain in full, completed from reference TRBV7-2 and TRBJ1-2, reads GAGVSQSPSNKVTEKGKDVELRCDPISGHTALYWYRQSLGQGLEFLIYFQGNSAPDKSGLPSDRFSAERTGGSVSTLTIQRTQQEDSAVYLCASSLLSSGGSYGYTFGSGTRLTVV.

This chain links TRBV7-7 with TRBJ2-1, with D tentatively TRBD1 or TRBD2 (5 bases each). Germline values: CDR1 SSHAT, CDR2 FNYEAQ (reference sequence). The germline V and J ends were trimmed by 2 bases and 10 bases, with 15 bases remaining between them. The CDR3 runs 14 residues. CDR3 nucleotide sequence: TGTGCCAGCAGCTTAACGAGGGGCGGCCAGGAGCAGTTCTTC. It translates to CASSLTRGGQEQFF.

This clonotype was recorded a few times. J is TRBJ2-5 and V is TRBV12-3 or TRBV12-4, with D perhaps matching TRBD2 (6 bases). The CDR3 runs to 12 residues. The V end was cut by 8 bases, the J end by 2 bases, with 9 bases between. CDR3 sequence reads: CASGSGQETQYF. The CDR3 coding sequence is TGTGCCAGCGGTAGCGGTCAAGAGACCCAGTACTTC.

This sequence joins TRBV25-1 and TRBJ2-3; weak D call: TRBD2 (6 bases). The germline V and J ends were trimmed by 4 bases and 6 bases, with 14 bases remaining between them. This CDR3 has 14 residues. Per germline, CDR1 MGHDK and CDR2 SYGVNS. CDR3 sequence (DNA): TGTGCCAGCAGTGGAAGCGGGCCCTGGGATACGCAGTATTTT. This translates into CASSGSGPWDTQYF.

The rearrangement joins TRBV13 to TRBJ2-3, with TRBD1 matching over 10 bases. J was trimmed by 4 bases and V by 4 bases; bases with no gene match: 8. The germline V gene has CDR1 PRHDT and CDR2 FYEKMQ (reference sequence). This CDR3 spans 16 amino acids. In DNA, the CDR3 is TGTGCCAGCAGCTCCGCCGGGACAGGGGCCCCAGATACGCAGTATTTT. Amino acid sequence: CASSSAGTGAPDTQYF.

J is TRBJ1-1 and V is TRBV29-1; TRBD1 is a possible D gene (5 bases). The CDR3 runs 14 residues. CDR1 and CDR2 (germline): SQVTM, ANQGSEA. V was shortened by 0 bases and J by 6 bases, with 14 bases between the two germline ends. For the CDR3, the DNA is TGCAGCGTTGAAGAAAGGGGAAAGAGGCCTGAAGCTTTCTTT. Protein sequence: CSVEERGKRPEAFF.

The gene calls are TRBV20-1 and TRBJ1-6, with 10 bases aligning to TRBD1. The CDR3 spans 14 residues. V shed 3 bases, J shed 10 bases, and the junction held 6 bases outside the gene matches. CDR1 DFQATT and CDR2 SNEGSKA come from the germline V gene (reference sequence). CDR3 in amino acids: CSASRGQGNSPLHF. The CDR3 DNA reads as TGCAGTGCTAGTCGGGGACAGGGGAACTCACCCCTCCACTTT.

The chain is built from TRBV20-1 and TRBJ2-7, with 10 bases lining up with TRBD1. The CDR3 is made up of 18 amino acids. V shed 3 bases, J shed 0 bases, and the junction held 14 bases outside the gene matches. The germline V gene encodes CDR1 DFQATT and CDR2 SNEGSKA (reference sequence). CDR3 protein: CSASGQGGYRLSSYEQYF. For the CDR3, the DNA is TGCAGTGCTAGCGGACAGGGGGGGTATAGGCTAAGCTCCTACGAGCAGTACTTC.

The chain uses TRBV15 and TRBJ1-1, with D possibly being TRBD1 (5 bases). V was cut by 0 bases and J by 6 bases, with 14 bases left in between. In germline, CDR1 is LNHNV, CDR2 YYDKDF (reference sequence). The CDR3 is 15 residues long. The DNA of the CDR3 is TGTGCCACCAGCAGAGATCGGGGGGATTGGGCTGAAGCTTTCTTT. It yields the protein CATSRDRGDWAEAFF. Full variable domain (outside the CDR3, taken from reference TRBV15 and TRBJ1-1): DAMVIQNPRYQVTQFGKPVTLSCSQTLNHNVMYWYQQKSSQAPKLLFHYYDKDFNNEADTPDNFQSRRPNTSFCFLDIRSPGLGDTAMYLCATSRDRGDWAEAFFGQGTRLTVV.

The V gene is TRBV7-7, the J gene TRBJ1-4; D not resolved. V was cut by 7 bases and J by 8 bases, with 8 bases left in between. The CDR3 sequence is 11 residues long. Germline V lookup: CDR1 SSHAT, CDR2 FNYEAQ (reference sequence). DNA of the CDR3: TGTGCCAGCAAGGGAACGGAAAAACTGTTTTTT. It translates to CASKGTEKLFF. Combining the CDR3 with reference TRBV7-7 and TRBJ1-4 gives the whole variable domain GAGVSQSPRYKVTKRGQDVTLRCDPISSHATLYWYQQALGQGPEFLTYFNYEAQPDKSGLPSDRFSAERPEGSISTLTIQRTEQRDSAMYRCASKGTEKLFFGSGTQLSVL.

In this sample, this clonotype turned up a few times. This chain connects TRBV13 to TRBJ1-2; no reliable D call. Trimming pared 6 bases from V and 0 bases from J, leaving 11 bases between. The germline CDR1 and CDR2 sequences are PRHDT and FYEKMQ (reference sequence). CDR3 length equals 14 residues. The CDR3 coding sequence is TGTGCCAGCAGGTCCCCACCCGCTAACTATGGCTACACCTTC. Protein: CASRSPPANYGYTF.

This clonotype was picked up a small number of times. The chain links TRBV5-1 to TRBJ2-7; D gene ambiguous. The germline V and J ends were trimmed by 3 bases and 4 bases, with 23 bases remaining between them. Germline V gives CDR1 SGHRS, CDR2 YFSETQ. The CDR3 runs to 17 residues. In nucleotides, the CDR3 is TGCGCCAGCAGCTCCCCGAACCTCAGCCAGACTCTATACGAGCAGTACTTC. Amino acids: CASSSPNLSQTLYEQYF.

In DNA, the CDR3 is TGCAGCCTAAAAGCCCCCGGGACCGCCATCCAAGAGACCCAGTACTTC. Amino acids: CSLKAPGTAIQETQYF. The rearrangement joins TRBV29-1 to TRBJ2-5, with D perhaps given as TRBD1 or TRBD2 (5 bases each). Between the trimmed V and J ends, which lost 8 bases and 1 base, there was a span of 23 bases. CDR3 length: 16 residues. Germline values: CDR1 SQVTM, CDR2 ANQGSEA.